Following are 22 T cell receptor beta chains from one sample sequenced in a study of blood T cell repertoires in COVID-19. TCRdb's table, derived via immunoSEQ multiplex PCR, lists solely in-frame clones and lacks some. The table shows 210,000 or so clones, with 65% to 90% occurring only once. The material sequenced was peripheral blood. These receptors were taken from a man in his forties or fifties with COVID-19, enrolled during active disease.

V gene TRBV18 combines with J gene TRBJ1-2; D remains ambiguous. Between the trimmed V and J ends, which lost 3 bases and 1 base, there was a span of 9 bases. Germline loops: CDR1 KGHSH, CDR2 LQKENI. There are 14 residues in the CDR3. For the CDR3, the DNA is TGTGCCAGCTCACCCCAGGAGGGTAACTATGGCTACACCTTC. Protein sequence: CASSPQEGNYGYTF.

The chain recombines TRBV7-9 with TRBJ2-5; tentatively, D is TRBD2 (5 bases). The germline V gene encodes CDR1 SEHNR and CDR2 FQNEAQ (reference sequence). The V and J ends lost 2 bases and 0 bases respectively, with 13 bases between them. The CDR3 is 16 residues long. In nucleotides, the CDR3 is TGTGCCAGCAGCTTACTGCTAGCCGGCGACCAAGAGACCCAGTACTTC. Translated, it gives CASSLLLAGDQETQYF.

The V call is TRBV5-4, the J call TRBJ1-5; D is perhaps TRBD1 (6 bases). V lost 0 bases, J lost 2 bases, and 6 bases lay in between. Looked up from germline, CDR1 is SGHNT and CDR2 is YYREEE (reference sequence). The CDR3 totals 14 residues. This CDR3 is CASSLGTGNQPQHF. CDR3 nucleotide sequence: TGTGCCAGCAGCTTGGGGACAGGCAATCAGCCCCAGCATTTT.

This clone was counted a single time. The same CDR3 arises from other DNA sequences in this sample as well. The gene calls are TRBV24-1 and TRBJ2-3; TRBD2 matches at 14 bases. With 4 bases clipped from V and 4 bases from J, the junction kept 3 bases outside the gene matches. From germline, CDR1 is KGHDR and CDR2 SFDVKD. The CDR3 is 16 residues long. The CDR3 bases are TGTGCCACCAGTGAACCGACTAGCGGGGGGGCAGATACGCAGTATTTT. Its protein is CATSEPTSGGADTQYF.

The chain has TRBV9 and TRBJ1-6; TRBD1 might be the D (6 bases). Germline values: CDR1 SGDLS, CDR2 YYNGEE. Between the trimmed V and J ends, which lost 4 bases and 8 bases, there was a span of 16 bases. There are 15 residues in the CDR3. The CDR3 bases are TGTGCCAGCAGCCCTACTATGGACAGATATTCACCCCTCCACTTT. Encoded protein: CASSPTMDRYSPLHF.

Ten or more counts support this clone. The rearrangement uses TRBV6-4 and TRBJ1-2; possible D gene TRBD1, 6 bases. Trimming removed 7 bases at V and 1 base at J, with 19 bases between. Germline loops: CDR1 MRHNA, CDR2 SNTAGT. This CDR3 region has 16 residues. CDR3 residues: CASINNQGPYNYGYTF. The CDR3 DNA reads TGTGCCAGCATTAACAACCAGGGGCCGTATAACTATGGCTACACCTTC.

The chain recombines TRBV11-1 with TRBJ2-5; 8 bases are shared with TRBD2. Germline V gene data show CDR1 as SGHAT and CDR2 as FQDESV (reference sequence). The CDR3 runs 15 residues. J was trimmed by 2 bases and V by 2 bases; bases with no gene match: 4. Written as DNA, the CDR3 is TGTGCCAGCAGCTTAAACACGGGGGGGCAAGAGACCCAGTACTTC. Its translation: CASSLNTGGQETQYF.

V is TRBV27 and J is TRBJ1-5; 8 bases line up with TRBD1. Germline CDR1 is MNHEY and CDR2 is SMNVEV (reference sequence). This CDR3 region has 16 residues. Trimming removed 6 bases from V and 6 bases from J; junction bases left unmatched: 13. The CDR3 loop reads CASRPQQGVRGQPQHF. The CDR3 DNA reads TGTGCCAGCAGACCCCAACAGGGGGTAAGAGGTCAGCCCCAGCATTTT.

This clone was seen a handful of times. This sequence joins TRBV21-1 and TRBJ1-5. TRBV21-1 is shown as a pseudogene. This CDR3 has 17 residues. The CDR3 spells CASSTRDPRGSNQPQHF. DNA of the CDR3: TGTGCCAGCAGCACCAGGGACCCCCGGGGGAGCAATCAGCCCCAGCATTTT.

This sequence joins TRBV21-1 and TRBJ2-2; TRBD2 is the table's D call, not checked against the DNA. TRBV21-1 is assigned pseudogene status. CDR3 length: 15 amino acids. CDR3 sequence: CASSKVPLNTGELFF. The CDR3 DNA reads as TGTGCCAGCAGCAAAGTTCCCTTGAACACCGGGGAGCTGTTTTTT.

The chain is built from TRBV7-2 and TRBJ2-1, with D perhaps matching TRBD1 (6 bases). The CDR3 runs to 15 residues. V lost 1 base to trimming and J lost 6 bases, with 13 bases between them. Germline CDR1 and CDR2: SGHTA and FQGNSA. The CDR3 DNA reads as TGTGCCAGCAGCTTAGAGGGGACATCGCTCAATGAGCAGTTCTTC. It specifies CASSLEGTSLNEQFF.

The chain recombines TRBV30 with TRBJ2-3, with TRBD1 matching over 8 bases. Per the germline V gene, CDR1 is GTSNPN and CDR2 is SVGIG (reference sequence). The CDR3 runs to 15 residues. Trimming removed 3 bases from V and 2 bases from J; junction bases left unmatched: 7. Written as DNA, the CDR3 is TGTGCCTGGAGCCGGGACAGGCAGTACACAGATACGCAGTATTTT. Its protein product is CAWSRDRQYTDTQYF. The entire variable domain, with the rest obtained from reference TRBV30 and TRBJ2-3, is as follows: SQTIHQWPATLVQPVGSPLSLECTVEGTSNPNLYWYRQAAGRGLQLLFYSVGIGQISSEVPQNLSASRPQDRQFILSSKKLLLSDSGFYLCAWSRDRQYTDTQYFGPGTRLTVL.

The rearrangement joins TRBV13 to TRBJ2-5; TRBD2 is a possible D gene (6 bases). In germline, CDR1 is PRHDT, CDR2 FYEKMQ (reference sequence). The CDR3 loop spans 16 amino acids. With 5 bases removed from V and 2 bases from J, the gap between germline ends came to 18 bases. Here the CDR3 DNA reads TGTGCCAGCAGCCGACCGGGACTGGGGACGCAAGAGACCCAGTACTTC. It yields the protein CASSRPGLGTQETQYF.

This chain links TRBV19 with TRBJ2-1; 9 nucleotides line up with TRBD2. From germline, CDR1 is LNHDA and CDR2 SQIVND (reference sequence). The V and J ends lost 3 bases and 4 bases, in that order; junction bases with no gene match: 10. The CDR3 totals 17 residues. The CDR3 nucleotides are TGTGCCAGTAGTATCCGTTTTGAGCTAGCGGGGTACAATGAGCAGTTCTTC. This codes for CASSIRFELAGYNEQFF.

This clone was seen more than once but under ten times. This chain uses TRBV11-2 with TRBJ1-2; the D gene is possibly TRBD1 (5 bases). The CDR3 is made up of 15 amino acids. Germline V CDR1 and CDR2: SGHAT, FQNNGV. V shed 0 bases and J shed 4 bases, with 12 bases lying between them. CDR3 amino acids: CASSLEGSGTYGYTF. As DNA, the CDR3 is TGTGCCAGCAGCTTAGAAGGGAGCGGGACCTATGGCTACACCTTC.

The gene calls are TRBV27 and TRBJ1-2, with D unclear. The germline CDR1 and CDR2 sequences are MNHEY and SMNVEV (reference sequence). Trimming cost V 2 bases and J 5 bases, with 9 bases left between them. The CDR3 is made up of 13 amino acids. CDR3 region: CASSLSLDYGYTF. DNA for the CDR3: TGTGCCAGCAGTTTAAGCCTTGATTATGGCTACACCTTC.

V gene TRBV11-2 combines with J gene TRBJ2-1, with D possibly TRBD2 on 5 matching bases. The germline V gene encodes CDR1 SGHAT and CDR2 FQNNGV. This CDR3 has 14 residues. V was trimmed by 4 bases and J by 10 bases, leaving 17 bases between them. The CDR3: CASSSRGLIHEQFF. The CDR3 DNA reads TGTGCCAGCAGCTCGAGAGGGCTAATCCACGAGCAGTTCTTC. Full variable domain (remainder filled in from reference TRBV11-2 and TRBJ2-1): EAGVAQSPRYKIIEKRQSVAFWCNPISGHATLYWYQQILGQGPKLLIQFQNNGVVDDSQLPKDRFSAERLKGVDSTLKIQPAKLEDSAVYLCASSSRGLIHEQFFGPGTRLTVL.

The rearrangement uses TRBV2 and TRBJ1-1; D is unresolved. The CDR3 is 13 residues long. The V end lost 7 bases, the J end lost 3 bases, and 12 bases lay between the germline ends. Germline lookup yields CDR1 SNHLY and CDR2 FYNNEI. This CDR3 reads CASNSQRDTEAFF. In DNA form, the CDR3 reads TGTGCCAGCAATTCCCAGAGGGACACTGAAGCTTTCTTT.

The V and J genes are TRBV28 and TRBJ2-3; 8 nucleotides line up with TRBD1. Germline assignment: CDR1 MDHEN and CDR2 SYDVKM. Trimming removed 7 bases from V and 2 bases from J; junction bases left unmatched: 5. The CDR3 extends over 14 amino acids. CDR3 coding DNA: TGTGCCAGCACCAGGACAGGGTACACAGATACGCAGTATTTT. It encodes CASTRTGYTDTQYF.

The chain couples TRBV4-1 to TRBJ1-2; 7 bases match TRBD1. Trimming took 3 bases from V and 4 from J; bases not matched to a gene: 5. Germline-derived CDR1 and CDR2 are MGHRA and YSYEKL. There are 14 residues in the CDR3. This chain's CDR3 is CASSQVGQTYGYTF. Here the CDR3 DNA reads TGCGCCAGCAGCCAGGTGGGACAGACCTATGGCTACACCTTC.

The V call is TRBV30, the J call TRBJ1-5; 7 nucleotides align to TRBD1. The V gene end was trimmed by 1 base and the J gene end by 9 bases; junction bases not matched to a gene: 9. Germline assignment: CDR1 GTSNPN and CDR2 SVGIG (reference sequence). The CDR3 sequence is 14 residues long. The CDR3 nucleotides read TGTGCCTGGAGTGCCCCGACAGGGTTGGTGCCCCAGCATTTT. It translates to CAWSAPTGLVPQHF.

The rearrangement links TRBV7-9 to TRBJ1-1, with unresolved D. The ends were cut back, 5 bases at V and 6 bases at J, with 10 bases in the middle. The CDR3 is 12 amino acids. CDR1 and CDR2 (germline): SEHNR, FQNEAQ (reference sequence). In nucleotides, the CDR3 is TGTGCCAGCAGCCTAGGCGTCTCTGAAGCTTTCTTT. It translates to CASSLGVSEAFF.